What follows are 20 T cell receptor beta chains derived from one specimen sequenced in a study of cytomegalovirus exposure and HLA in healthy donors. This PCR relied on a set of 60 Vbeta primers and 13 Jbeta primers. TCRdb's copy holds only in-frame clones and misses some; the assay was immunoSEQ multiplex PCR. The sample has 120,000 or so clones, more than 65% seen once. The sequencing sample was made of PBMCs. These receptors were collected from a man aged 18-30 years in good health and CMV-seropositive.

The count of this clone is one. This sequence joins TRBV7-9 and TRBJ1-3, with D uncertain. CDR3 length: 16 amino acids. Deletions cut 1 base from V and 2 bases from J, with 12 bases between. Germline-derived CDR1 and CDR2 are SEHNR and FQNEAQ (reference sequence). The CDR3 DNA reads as TGTGCCAGCAGCTTAGGGTTCAAAGCTACTGGAAACACCATATATTTT. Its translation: CASSLGFKATGNTIYF.

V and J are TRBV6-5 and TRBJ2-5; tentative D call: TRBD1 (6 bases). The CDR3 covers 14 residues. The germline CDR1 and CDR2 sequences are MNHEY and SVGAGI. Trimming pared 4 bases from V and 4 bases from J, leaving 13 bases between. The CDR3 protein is CASSFGQRRETQYF. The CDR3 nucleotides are TGTGCCAGCAGTTTTGGACAGAGAAGAGAGACCCAGTACTTC.

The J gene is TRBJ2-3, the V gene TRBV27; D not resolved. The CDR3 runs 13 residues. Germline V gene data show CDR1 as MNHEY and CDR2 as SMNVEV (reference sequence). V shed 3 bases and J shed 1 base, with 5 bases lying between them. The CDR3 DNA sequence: TGTGCCAGCAGTTTTAGCCGCACAGATACGCAGTATTTT. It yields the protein CASSFSRTDTQYF.

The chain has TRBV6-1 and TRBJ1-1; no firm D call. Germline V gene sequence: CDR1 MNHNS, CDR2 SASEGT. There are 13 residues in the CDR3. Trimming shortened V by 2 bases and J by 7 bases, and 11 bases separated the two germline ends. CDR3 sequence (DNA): TGTGCCAGCAGTGAAAGGAGGGAAAGTGAAGCTTTCTTT. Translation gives CASSERRESEAFF.

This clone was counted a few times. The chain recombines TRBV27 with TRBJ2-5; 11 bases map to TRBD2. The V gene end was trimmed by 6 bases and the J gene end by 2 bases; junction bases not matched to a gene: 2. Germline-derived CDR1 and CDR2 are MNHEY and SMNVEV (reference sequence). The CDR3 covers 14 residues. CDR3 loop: CASSRLAGQETQYF. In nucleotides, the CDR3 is TGTGCCAGCAGCCGACTAGCGGGGCAAGAGACCCAGTACTTC.

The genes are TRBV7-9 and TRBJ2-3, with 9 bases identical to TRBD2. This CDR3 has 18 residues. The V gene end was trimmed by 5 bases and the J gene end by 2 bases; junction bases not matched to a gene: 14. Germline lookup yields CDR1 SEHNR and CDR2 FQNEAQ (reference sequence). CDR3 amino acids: CASSLTKPGTSFTDTQYF. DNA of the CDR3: TGTGCCAGCAGCCTTACCAAGCCCGGGACTAGCTTCACAGATACGCAGTATTTT. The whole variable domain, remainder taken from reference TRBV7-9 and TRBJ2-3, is DTGVSQNPRHKITKRGQNVTFRCDPISEHNRLYWYRQTLGQGPEFLTYFQNEAQLEKSRLLSDRFSAERPKGSFSTLEIQRTEQGDSAMYLCASSLTKPGTSFTDTQYFGPGTRLTVL.

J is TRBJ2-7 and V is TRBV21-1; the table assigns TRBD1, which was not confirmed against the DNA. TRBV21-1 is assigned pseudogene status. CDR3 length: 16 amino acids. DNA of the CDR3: TGTGCCAGCAGCAACAAATTTGCGACACCTTCCTACGAGCAGTACTTC. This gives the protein CASSNKFATPSYEQYF.

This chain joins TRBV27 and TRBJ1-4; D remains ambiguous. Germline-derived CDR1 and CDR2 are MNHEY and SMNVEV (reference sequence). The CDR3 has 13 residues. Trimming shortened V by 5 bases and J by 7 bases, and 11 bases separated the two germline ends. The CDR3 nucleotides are TGTGCCAGCAGTCTCTCTTCAGGTGAAAAACTGTTTTTT. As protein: CASSLSSGEKLFF. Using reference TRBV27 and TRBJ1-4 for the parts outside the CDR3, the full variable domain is EAQVTQNPRYLITVTGKKLTVTCSQNMNHEYMSWYRQDPGLGLRQIYYSMNVEVTDKGDVPEGYKVSRKEKRNFPLILESPSPNQTSLYFCASSLSSGEKLFFGSGTQLSVL.

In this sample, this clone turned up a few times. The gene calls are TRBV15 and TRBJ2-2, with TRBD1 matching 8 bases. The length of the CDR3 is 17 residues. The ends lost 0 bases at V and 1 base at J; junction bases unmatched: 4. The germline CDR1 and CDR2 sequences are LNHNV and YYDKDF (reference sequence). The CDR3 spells CATSREQGAQNTGELFF. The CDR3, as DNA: TGTGCCACCAGCAGAGAGCAGGGGGCGCAGAACACCGGGGAGCTGTTTTTT.

This CDR3 is CASPSPYEQYF. The CDR3 DNA reads as TGCGCCAGCCCCTCCCCCTACGAGCAGTACTTC. The chain joins TRBV23-1 to TRBJ2-7; D gene ambiguous. TRBV23-1 falls under the ORF class, with uncertain function. The germline V and J ends were trimmed by 8 bases and 2 bases, with 7 bases remaining between them. The length of the CDR3 is 11 residues.

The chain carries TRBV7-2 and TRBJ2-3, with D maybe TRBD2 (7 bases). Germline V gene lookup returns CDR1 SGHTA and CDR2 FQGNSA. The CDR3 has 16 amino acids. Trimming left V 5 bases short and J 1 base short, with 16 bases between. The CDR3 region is CASSPNRAGGTDTQYF. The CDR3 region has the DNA TGTGCCAGCAGCCCTAACAGGGCGGGGGGCACAGATACGCAGTATTTT.

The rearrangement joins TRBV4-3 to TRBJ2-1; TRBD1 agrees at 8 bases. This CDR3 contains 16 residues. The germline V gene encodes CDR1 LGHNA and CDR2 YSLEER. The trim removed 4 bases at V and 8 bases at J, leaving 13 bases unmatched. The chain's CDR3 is CASSRDGQGGGDEQFF. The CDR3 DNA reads TGCGCCAGCAGCCGGGATGGACAGGGAGGAGGGGATGAGCAGTTCTTC.

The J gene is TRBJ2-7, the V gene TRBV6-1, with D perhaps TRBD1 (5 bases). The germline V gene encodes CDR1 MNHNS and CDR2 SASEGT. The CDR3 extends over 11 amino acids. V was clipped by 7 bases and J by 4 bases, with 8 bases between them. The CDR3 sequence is CASKSGYEQYF. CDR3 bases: TGTGCCAGCAAGTCAGGGTACGAGCAGTACTTC.

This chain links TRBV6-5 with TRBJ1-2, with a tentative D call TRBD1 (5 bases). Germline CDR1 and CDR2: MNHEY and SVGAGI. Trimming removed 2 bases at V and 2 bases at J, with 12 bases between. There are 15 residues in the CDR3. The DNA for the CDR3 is TGTGCCAGCAGTTACGTCTTTAGGGGAAACTATGGCTACACCTTC. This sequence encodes CASSYVFRGNYGYTF.

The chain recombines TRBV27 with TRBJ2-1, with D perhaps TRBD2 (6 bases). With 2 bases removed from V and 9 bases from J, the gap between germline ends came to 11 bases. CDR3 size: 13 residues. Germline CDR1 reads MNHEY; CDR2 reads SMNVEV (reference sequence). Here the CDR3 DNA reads TGTGCCAGCAGTTTAAGGAGGGGCGGTGAGCAGTTCTTC. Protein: CASSLRRGGEQFF.

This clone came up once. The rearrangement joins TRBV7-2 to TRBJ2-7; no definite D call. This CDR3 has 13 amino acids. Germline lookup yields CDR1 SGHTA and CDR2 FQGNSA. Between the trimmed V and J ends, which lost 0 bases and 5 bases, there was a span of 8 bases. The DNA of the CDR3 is TGTGCCAGCAGCTTAGCCCGCAGAAACGAGCAGTACTTC. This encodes CASSLARRNEQYF.

In nucleotides, the CDR3 is TGTGCCAGCAGCGTAGGAGATGGCTACACCTTC. It yields the protein CASSVGDGYTF. The rearrangement joins TRBV9 to TRBJ1-2, with D uncertain. Germline V gene data show CDR1 as SGDLS and CDR2 as YYNGEE. Trimming removed 0 bases at V and 6 bases at J, with 3 bases between. The CDR3 consists of 11 residues.

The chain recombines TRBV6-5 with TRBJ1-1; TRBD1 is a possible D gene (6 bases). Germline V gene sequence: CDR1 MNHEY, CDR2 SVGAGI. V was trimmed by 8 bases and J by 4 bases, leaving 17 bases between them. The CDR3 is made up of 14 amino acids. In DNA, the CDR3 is TGTGCCAGCGAGTCAGGGGTGGGTGGCACTGAAGCTTTCTTT. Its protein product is CASESGVGGTEAFF.

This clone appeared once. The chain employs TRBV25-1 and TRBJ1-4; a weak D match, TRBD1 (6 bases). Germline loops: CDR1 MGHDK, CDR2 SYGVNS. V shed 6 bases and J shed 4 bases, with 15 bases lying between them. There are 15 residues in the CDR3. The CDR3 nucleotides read TGTGCCAGCAGCTGGCCGGACAGTCTTAATGAAAAACTGTTTTTT. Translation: CASSWPDSLNEKLFF.

The CDR3 sequence is CASKAGTSQYF. In DNA form, the CDR3 reads TGTGCCAGCAAGGCTGGGACAAGTCAGTACTTC. This chain connects TRBV2 to TRBJ2-4, with D perhaps matching TRBD1 (6 bases). The germline V gene has CDR1 SNHLY and CDR2 FYNNEI. Trimming shortened V by 7 bases and J by 12 bases, and 13 bases separated the two germline ends. The CDR3 is 11 amino acids.